This T cell receptor (beta chain) appears in the sequencing data of a study of Graves' ophthalmopathy and Graves' hyperthyroidism. The sample holds many counts of this clonotype. Researchers took RNA transcripts and amplified TCR beta CDR3 regions from them. Following a first-round RT-PCR that used HTBI primers, a second-round multiplex PCR was carried out. TCRdb called the multiplex PCR reads again in MiXCR, with one record for every CDR3 protein. In the table there are about 420,000 distinct CDR3 sequences, 20% to 25% of which are singletons. Trimming took 5 bases from V and 2 from J; bases not matched to a gene: 7. This CDR3 has 16 amino acids. CDR1 is MRHNA and CDR2 is SNTAGT in the germline V gene. The diagnosis combined clinical symptoms, thyroxine, TRAb, thyroid ultrasound and orbital computed tomography scans.

The clonotype was recovered from a woman aged 18-30 years with stable Graves' hyperthyroidism. The sample was peripheral blood. The V gene is TRBV6-4, the J gene TRBJ2-3; 10 positions agree with TRBD2. DNA for the CDR3: TGTGCCAGCAGTCGACTAGCGGGTGTCGTCACAGATACGCAGTATTTT. It translates to CASSRLAGVVTDTQYF.